This T cell receptor (beta chain) was found in a study of long-term antiretroviral therapy in people with HIV. Study-level background: The 2015 immediate-ART recommendation came about a decade after the earliest samples.

The study, taken as a whole, reports: ART adherence was not documented, and neither viral resistance nor therapy changes had any data.

HIV-positive participants all received treatment in the United States. Germline CDR1 reads SGDLS; CDR2 reads YYNGEE. This CDR3 has 15 residues. Trimming took 4 bases from V and 3 from J; bases not matched to a gene: 8. Run at survey level, the immunoSEQ assay was version v3.0. 40,000-50,000 T-cell genomes per sample were the sequencing target. Method: immunoSEQ multiplex PCR; TCRdb's copy keeps in-frame clones and lacks some. The sample includes 37,000 or so clones, 75% to 85% of them seen just once. This clone was picked up a small number of times. Its antigen is unidentified. Sequenced here: unsorted PBMCs, sampled 3.4 years after starting antiretroviral therapy. The clonotype comes from a man aged 25-45 years with HIV. The chain uses TRBV9 and TRBJ1-2; 8 bases are a match to TRBD1. The CDR3 here is CASSLTDRADYGYTF. Here the CDR3 DNA reads TGTGCCAGCAGCCTGACGGACAGGGCTGACTATGGCTACACCTTC.